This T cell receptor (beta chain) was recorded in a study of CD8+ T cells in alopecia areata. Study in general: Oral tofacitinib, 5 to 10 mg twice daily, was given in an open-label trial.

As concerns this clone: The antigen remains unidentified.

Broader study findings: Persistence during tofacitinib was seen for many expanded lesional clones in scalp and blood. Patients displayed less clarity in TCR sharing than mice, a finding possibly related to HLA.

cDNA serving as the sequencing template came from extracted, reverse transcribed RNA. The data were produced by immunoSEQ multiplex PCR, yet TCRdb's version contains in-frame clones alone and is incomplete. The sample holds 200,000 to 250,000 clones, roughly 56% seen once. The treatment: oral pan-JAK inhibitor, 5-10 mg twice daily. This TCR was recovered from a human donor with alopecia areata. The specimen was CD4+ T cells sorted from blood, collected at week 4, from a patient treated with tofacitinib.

The CDR3 is CASSVGHGATGEQYF. DNA of the CDR3: TGTGCCAGCAGCGTAGGTCATGGGGCCACCGGCGAGCAGTACTTC. The V call is TRBV9, the J call TRBJ2-7; possible D gene TRBD1, 5 bases. Trimming removed 0 bases at V and 6 bases at J, with 16 bases between. CDR1 is SGDLS and CDR2 is YYNGEE in the germline V gene. The CDR3 length is 15 residues.